Sequencing of this T cell receptor beta chain was carried out in a study of post-analysis software for immune sequencing data. Regarding the study as a whole: Controls showed lower frequencies than patients for five TRBV segments, and TRBV5-6, TRBV5-1 and TRBV20-1 were among these.

As to this clonotype: Its matching antigen is unknown.

The TCR beta cDNA libraries contained unique molecular identifiers. TCRdb analysed the PCR reads with MiXCR anew, one entry per CDR3 protein. The sample includes around 700,000 distinct CDR3 sequences, 59% of them seen just once. The CDR3 has 15 amino acids. Germline V gene lookup returns CDR1 SGHTA and CDR2 FQGNSA. Between the trimmed V and J ends, which lost 5 bases and 5 bases, there was a span of 18 bases. The rearrangement links TRBV7-2 to TRBJ1-1; TRBD1 might be the D (5 bases). Sequenced material: blood. This sequence originates from a girl aged 2-10 years with multiple sclerosis. CDR3 sequence reads: CASSRAPRGGTEAFF. The CDR3 bases are TGTGCCAGCAGCCGAGCGCCGCGGGGGGGTACTGAAGCTTTCTTT.